The 23 T cell receptor beta chains below were found in one sample sequenced in a study of blood T cell repertoires in COVID-19. The assay was immunoSEQ multiplex PCR, and TCRdb's table has in-frame clones only and misses some. The sample contains 200,000 to 250,000 clones, 84% of which appear only once. Sequencing was done on a sample of peripheral blood. The receptors stem from an elderly woman with COVID-19, enrolled during active disease.

This clone was picked up a small number of times. Given the absence of the conserved phenylalanine or tryptophan at the CDR3 end, a read error is likely. The DNA is omitted, as the CDR3 cannot be located on it reliably, and the CDR3 follows TCRdb's listing. This rearrangement joins TRBV10-1 to TRBJ2-7; the table's D call of TRBD1 was not tested on the DNA. Ends included, the CDR3 has 10 residues. Germline CDR1 reads WNHNN; CDR2 reads SYGVQD (reference sequence). CDR3 sequence reads: CASAGTPVPR.

The rearrangement uses TRBV5-5 and TRBJ2-1; D gene uncertain. Germline V gene lookup returns CDR1 SGHKS and CDR2 YYEKEE (reference sequence). The V end lost 1 base, the J end lost 7 bases, and 6 bases lay between the germline ends. The CDR3 spans 12 residues. CDR3 sequence (DNA): TGTGCCAGCAGCTTGCCCCTTAATGAGCAGTTCTTC. This codes for CASSLPLNEQFF.

Only one count was recorded for this clone. The chain joins TRBV5-1 to TRBJ2-5; 15 bases agree with TRBD2. Germline V gives CDR1 SGHRS, CDR2 YFSETQ. The V gene end was trimmed by 3 bases and the J gene end by 5 bases; junction bases not matched to a gene: 2. CDR3 length: 15 residues. CDR3 in DNA: TGCGCCAGCAGCTACGGGACTAGCGGGAGGGAGACCCAGTACTTC. Its protein product is CASSYGTSGRETQYF.

V is TRBV9 and J is TRBJ1-5; D call uncertain. The CDR3 has 13 amino acids. The germline CDR1 and CDR2 sequences are SGDLS and YYNGEE. The V end was cut by 4 bases, the J end by 10 bases, with 15 bases between. CDR3 amino acids: CASSQVPRFPQHF. CDR3 nucleotide sequence: TGTGCCAGCAGCCAGGTTCCTCGCTTTCCCCAGCATTTT.

J is TRBJ2-1 and V is TRBV14, with TRBD2 matching over 11 bases. The CDR3 runs 15 residues. Germline CDR1 reads SGHDN; CDR2 reads FVKESK. V gave up 1 base and J gave up 8 bases; unmatched junction bases: 4. CDR3 sequence: CASSQAGLAVHEQFF. The CDR3 DNA is TGTGCCAGCAGCCAAGCGGGACTAGCGGTTCATGAGCAGTTCTTC. The whole variable domain, filled in from reference TRBV14 and TRBJ2-1, reads EAGVTQFPSHSVIEKGQTVTLRCDPISGHDNLYWYRRVMGKEIKFLLHFVKESKQDESGMPNNRFLAERTGGTYSTLKVQPAELEDSGVYFCASSQAGLAVHEQFFGPGTRLTVL.

CDR3 in amino acids: CASNFGMQETQYF. CDR3 DNA: TGTGCCAGCAACTTCGGGATGCAAGAGACCCAGTACTTC. This rearrangement joins TRBV6-5 to TRBJ2-5, with a weak D call TRBD2 (5 bases). This CDR3 contains 13 residues. V was shortened by 7 bases and J by 2 bases, with 11 bases between the two germline ends. Germline CDR1 is MNHEY and CDR2 is SVGAGI.

V usage is TRBV5-4 and J usage is TRBJ2-5; D remains ambiguous. Trimming stripped 4 bases from V and 5 bases from J, with 12 bases between. The length of the CDR3 is 13 residues. Per germline, CDR1 SGHNT and CDR2 YYREEE (reference sequence). The CDR3 nucleotides read TGTGCCAGCAGCCCCCCGGAGAGGGAGACCCAGTACTTC. Translation: CASSPPERETQYF. Together with reference TRBV5-4 and TRBJ2-5, the CDR3 gives the full variable domain: ETGVTQSPTHLIKTRGQQVTLRCSSQSGHNTVSWYQQALGQGPQFIFQYYREEENGRGNFPPRFSGLQFPNYSSELNVNALELDDSALYLCASSPPERETQYFGPGTRLLVL.

The chain uses TRBV5-4 and TRBJ2-3; 9 bases map to TRBD2. The CDR3 runs to 15 residues. With V trimmed by 4 bases and J by 0 bases, 3 bases remained unmatched. Germline lookup yields CDR1 SGHNT and CDR2 YYREEE (reference sequence). The CDR3 loop is CASSARGGSTDTQYF. The CDR3 DNA sequence: TGTGCCAGCAGCGCGCGGGGGGGGAGCACAGATACGCAGTATTTT.

In this sample, this clone turned up once. V usage is TRBV14 and J usage is TRBJ2-1; tentatively, D is TRBD1 (5 bases). V lost 0 bases to trimming and J lost 7 bases, with 19 bases between them. The CDR3 length is 17 residues. The germline CDR1 and CDR2 sequences are SGHDN and FVKESK. The CDR3: CASSQDKVAGYLNEQFF. For the CDR3, the DNA is TGTGCCAGCAGCCAAGATAAGGTGGCAGGGTATTTGAATGAGCAGTTCTTC.

The genes are TRBV7-2 and TRBJ2-1; D remains unclear. CDR3 length: 15 residues. With 1 base removed from V and 3 bases from J, the gap between germline ends came to 10 bases. Germline CDR1 and CDR2: SGHTA and FQGNSA. DNA of the CDR3: TGTGCCAGCAGCTTAGGCGGAACCAACTACAATGAGCAGTTCTTC. Amino acids: CASSLGGTNYNEQFF.

As concerns this clone: The same CDR3 also results from other DNA sequences found in this sample. V usage is TRBV10-2 and J usage is TRBJ2-5; D is possibly TRBD1 (6 bases). The CDR3 has 13 residues. V was trimmed by 4 bases and J by 3 bases, leaving 9 bases between them. Germline loops: CDR1 WSHSY, CDR2 SAAADI. Here the CDR3 reads CASSVRGKETQYF. CDR3 DNA: TGCGCCAGCAGTGTTAGGGGGAAAGAGACCCAGTACTTC.

The rearrangement joins TRBV5-1 to TRBJ2-7; 10 bases agree with TRBD2. The CDR3 contains 16 residues. Germline values: CDR1 SGHRS, CDR2 YFSETQ. V lost 3 bases, J lost 2 bases, and 8 bases stayed unmatched. The CDR3 region has the DNA TGCGCCAGCAGCTCCCAAGCCACTAGCGGGACCTACGAGCAGTACTTC. It specifies CASSSQATSGTYEQYF. The full variable domain, with the rest looked up from reference TRBV5-1 and TRBJ2-7, is KAGVTQTPRYLIKTRGQQVTLSCSPISGHRSVSWYQQTPGQGLQFLFEYFSETQRNKGNFPGRFSGRQFSNSRSEMNVSTLELGDSALYLCASSSQATSGTYEQYFGPGTRLTVT.

V is TRBV14 and J is TRBJ1-1; 8 bases are shared with TRBD1. Germline V gene lookup returns CDR1 SGHDN and CDR2 FVKESK. This CDR3 is 14 amino acids long. The V segment lost 3 bases and the J segment 4 bases; nucleotides outside the gene matches: 4. This CDR3 reads CASSQTGVGTEAFF. CDR3 nucleotides: TGTGCCAGCAGCCAGACAGGGGTGGGCACTGAAGCTTTCTTT. Complete variable domain (other parts from reference TRBV14 and TRBJ1-1): EAGVTQFPSHSVIEKGQTVTLRCDPISGHDNLYWYRRVMGKEIKFLLHFVKESKQDESGMPNNRFLAERTGGTYSTLKVQPAELEDSGVYFCASSQTGVGTEAFFGQGTRLTVV.

This chain joins TRBV5-1 and TRBJ2-7, with D tentatively TRBD2 (6 bases). V lost 4 bases to trimming and J lost 2 bases, with 13 bases between them. CDR1 is SGHRS and CDR2 is YFSETQ in the germline V gene. The CDR3 spans 14 residues. CDR3 region: CASSPGLSTYEQYF. As DNA, the CDR3 is TGCGCCAGCAGCCCGGGACTCTCAACCTACGAGCAGTACTTC.

The gene calls are TRBV12-3 or TRBV12-4 and TRBJ1-2; 7 nucleotides agree with TRBD1. The CDR3 runs to 13 residues. Trimming at V came to 7 bases and at J to 8 bases, leaving 10 bases not matched to a gene. This CDR3 is CASTPGRGLGYTF. CDR3 in DNA: TGTGCCAGCACCCCGGGTAGGGGGCTGGGCTACACCTTC.

V usage is TRBV5-6 and J usage is TRBJ2-5; maybe TRBD2 (6 bases). V lost 6 bases, J lost 4 bases, and 16 bases lay in between. This CDR3 region has 14 residues. Germline CDR1 reads SGHDT; CDR2 reads YYEEEE. This CDR3 is CASTIPGRGETQYF. For the CDR3, the DNA is TGTGCCAGCACCATACCTGGGCGGGGAGAGACCCAGTACTTC.

The chain recombines TRBV6-5 with TRBJ1-5; weak D call: TRBD1 (5 bases). The CDR3 contains 13 residues. Germline CDR1 is MNHEY and CDR2 is SVGAGI. Trimming removed 6 bases at V and 7 bases at J, with 13 bases between. CDR3 sequence reads: CASSRSGGQPQHF. The CDR3 DNA is TGTGCCAGCAGCCGGAGCGGGGGACAGCCCCAGCATTTT.

The chain carries TRBV9 and TRBJ2-1; 7 positions agree with TRBD1. After removal of 4 bases from V and 4 bases from J, the junction contained 11 bases not matched to a gene. This CDR3 is built from 16 residues. The germline V gene has CDR1 SGDLS and CDR2 YYNGEE. CDR3 protein: CASSFQGVGQYNEQFF. DNA of the CDR3: TGTGCCAGCAGCTTCCAGGGGGTTGGACAATACAATGAGCAGTTCTTC.

This clone was observed once. This chain connects TRBV18 to TRBJ2-7, with D tentatively TRBD2 (6 bases). The germline V and J ends were trimmed by 2 bases and 0 bases, with 11 bases remaining between them. Germline V gene sequence: CDR1 KGHSH, CDR2 LQKENI. This CDR3 contains 15 residues. This chain's CDR3 is CASSPSGGNSYEQYF. The CDR3 DNA reads as TGTGCCAGCTCACCATCTGGAGGGAACTCCTACGAGCAGTACTTC.

This clone was recorded a few times. This chain joins TRBV2 and TRBJ2-5; D is unclear. This CDR3 comprises 16 residues. V was cut by 5 bases and J by 0 bases, with 16 bases left in between. The germline CDR1 and CDR2 sequences are SNHLY and FYNNEI. The CDR3 DNA reads TGTGCCAGCAGTTTCACCCTTAGCCTGTACCAAGAGACCCAGTACTTC. Encoded protein: CASSFTLSLYQETQYF.

The chain combines TRBV10-3 with TRBJ2-2; D perhaps matches TRBD2 (7 bases). The germline V and J ends were trimmed by 6 bases and 6 bases, with 14 bases remaining between them. Germline-derived CDR1 and CDR2 are ENHRY and SYGVKD. The CDR3 is made up of 14 amino acids. In nucleotides, the CDR3 is TGTGCCATCAGCTCCGACGGGGGGCCCGGGGAGCTGTTTTTT. Amino acid sequence: CAISSDGGPGELFF.

This chain connects TRBV19 to TRBJ1-3; D is undetermined. The CDR3 loop spans 16 amino acids. Germline-derived CDR1 and CDR2 are LNHDA and SQIVND (reference sequence). The V end lost 3 bases, the J end lost 0 bases, and 12 bases lay between the germline ends. This CDR3 is CASSMGRSSSGNTIYF. The DNA for the CDR3 is TGTGCCAGTAGTATGGGCAGATCCAGCTCTGGAAACACCATATATTTT.

The chain uses TRBV7-3 and TRBJ2-5; 9 bases are a match to TRBD2. Losses at the gene ends were 1 base for V and 2 bases for J; bases not matched to a gene: 2. CDR3 size: 15 residues. Germline CDR1 reads SGHTA; CDR2 reads FQGTGA. In nucleotides, the CDR3 is TGTGCCAGCAGCTTAAGTGCGGGAGGGCAAGAGACCCAGTACTTC. Protein sequence: CASSLSAGGQETQYF.